These 10 T cell receptor beta chains share one sample of origin, sequenced in a study of blood T cells in healthy people across ages. A second PCR, run for about 7 to 11 cycles, used a sample-barcoded 5' primer plus a J-beta primer mix. One entry per CDR3 protein, called by TCRdb with MiXCR from the 5' RACE reads. The table has around 1.5 million distinct CDR3 sequences, about 43% seen once. The sequenced material came from blood. These receptors were taken from a woman younger than 30 in good health.

The CDR3 loop is CASSYGPGGGLNEQFF. The DNA of the CDR3 is TGTGCCAGCAGTTACGGGCCAGGGGGCGGTTTGAATGAGCAGTTCTTC. The V call is TRBV6-5, the J call TRBJ2-1; TRBD1 agrees at 8 bases. With V trimmed by 2 bases and J by 7 bases, 10 bases remained unmatched. The germline CDR1 and CDR2 sequences are MNHEY and SVGAGI. The CDR3 is 16 amino acids.

This clonotype was counted ten times or more. The chain joins TRBV29-1 to TRBJ2-7; TRBD2 agrees at 7 bases. Per the germline V gene, CDR1 is SQVTM and CDR2 is ANQGSEA. V was clipped by 4 bases and J by 2 bases; unmatched bases: 14. The CDR3 is 16 residues long. DNA of the CDR3: TGCAGCGTTGGGAAGCCAGCGGGAAGTCTGCCCTACGAGCAGTACTTC. Its translation: CSVGKPAGSLPYEQYF.

This chain joins TRBV20-1 and TRBJ2-7; 9 nucleotides match TRBD1. The CDR3 length is 15 residues. V shed 0 bases and J 2 bases; nucleotides not matched to a gene: 5. CDR1 is DFQATT and CDR2 is SNEGSKA in the germline V gene (reference sequence). The CDR3 sequence: CSARDRDRVTYEQYF. CDR3 nucleotide sequence: TGCAGTGCTAGAGATCGGGACAGGGTTACCTACGAGCAGTACTTC.

The chain joins TRBV6-4 to TRBJ2-1, with a tentative D call TRBD2 (7 bases). Germline loops: CDR1 MRHNA, CDR2 SNTAGT. The CDR3 is 11 residues long. The V gene lost 10 bases and the J gene lost 10 bases, with 14 bases spanning the gap. This CDR3 is CATGEGREQFF. The DNA for the CDR3 is TGTGCCACAGGGGAGGGTCGGGAGCAGTTCTTC.

This clonotype was detected only a few times. J is TRBJ1-2 and V is TRBV7-2, with D hard to call. The germline V and J ends were trimmed by 0 bases and 12 bases, with 8 bases remaining between them. Germline CDR1 SGHTA, CDR2 FQGNSA. This CDR3 is 11 amino acids long. The CDR3 DNA sequence: TGTGCCAGCAGCTTAGCGCTATATCACACCTTC. It specifies CASSLALYHTF.

Comments on this clonotype: This may come from a read error, since a much larger clone is one base off. The chain recombines TRBV6-6 with TRBJ1-1; no reliable D call. The CDR3 contains 13 residues. Trimming left V 2 bases short and J 1 base short, with 5 bases between. CDR1 is MNHNY and CDR2 is SVGAGI in the germline V gene (reference sequence). The CDR3: CASSYGENTEAFF. Here the CDR3 DNA reads TGTGCCAGCAGTTACGGGGAGAACACTGAAGCTTTCTTT.

The chain recombines TRBV29-1 with TRBJ1-2, with a possible D match to TRBD1 (6 bases). Germline values: CDR1 SQVTM, CDR2 ANQGSEA. The ends were cut back, 7 bases at V and 6 bases at J, with 18 bases in the middle. The CDR3 length is 13 residues. The CDR3: CSAGAEGADGYTF. DNA of the CDR3: TGCAGCGCAGGGGCCGAGGGCGCTGATGGCTACACCTTC.

J is TRBJ2-7 and V is TRBV12-3 or TRBV12-4, with a possible D match to TRBD1 (6 bases). Trimming stripped 6 bases from V and 0 bases from J, with 18 bases between. The CDR3 is 16 amino acids. The CDR3 region is CASSPARGRGSYEQYF. In DNA, the CDR3 is TGTGCCAGCAGCCCAGCCCGCGGCAGGGGCTCCTACGAGCAGTACTTC.

This chain joins TRBV25-1 and TRBJ1-1; TRBD1 is a possible D gene (5 bases). Trimming cost V 6 bases and J 5 bases, with 25 bases left between them. Looked up from germline, CDR1 is MGHDK and CDR2 is SYGVNS. This CDR3 is built from 17 residues. CDR3 loop: CASSRTLGEGRGTEAFF. Written as DNA, the CDR3 is TGTGCCAGCAGCCGAACCTTGGGGGAGGGGCGAGGAACTGAAGCTTTCTTT. The variable domain in full, with the rest retrieved from reference TRBV25-1 and TRBJ1-1, is EADIYQTPRYLVIGTGKKITLECSQTMGHDKMYWYQQDPGMELHLIHYSYGVNSTEKGDLSSESTVSRIRTEHFPLTLESARPSHTSQYLCASSRTLGEGRGTEAFFGQGTRLTVV.

This clonotype was picked up a small number of times. The rearrangement joins TRBV20-1 to TRBJ2-3; TRBD2 matches 8 bases. The CDR3 sequence is 14 residues long. Germline lookup yields CDR1 DFQATT and CDR2 SNEGSKA (reference sequence). With 3 bases clipped from V and 6 bases from J, the junction kept 8 bases outside the gene matches. As DNA, the CDR3 is TGCAGTGCTAGTCCGGGACTAGTCGCGGATACGCAGTATTTT. It encodes CSASPGLVADTQYF.